Sequencing of this T cell receptor (beta chain) was carried out in a study of blood T cell repertoires in COVID-19. Study-wide background: Acute and convalescent COVID-19 samples came from the United States, Italy and Spain.

Original processing methods: Estimation of nucleated cell counts relied on the amplification of reference gene primers. TCRdb's table, derived via immunoSEQ multiplex PCR, lists solely in-frame clones and lacks some. V and J calls and clone size follow that table, whereas D and trimming were derived from the DNA. The data hold about half a million clones, with about 88% observed a single time. Participants' reported clinical history set cohort assignment. Two negative PCRs, clearance, or symptom resolution were required of recovered Cohort 3 donors. The CDR3 contains 13 residues. The germline CDR1 and CDR2 sequences are SGHTA and FQGNSA. V shed 1 base and J 11 bases; nucleotides not matched to a gene: 6.

The rearrangement uses TRBV7-2 and TRBJ1-1, with 8 bases lining up with TRBD1. This TCR derives from a woman in her sixties or seventies who had recovered from COVID-19. The sequencing sample was made of PBMCs or T cells enriched from blood (not recorded which). CDR3 bases: TGTGCCAGCAGCTTAGTACAGGGGGAATTCGCTTTCTTT. The encoded protein is CASSLVQGEFAFF.